Each of the 25 T cell receptor beta chains below was sequenced from the same sample in a study of shared clonotypes between healthy human individuals. This table comes from immunoSEQ multiplex PCR, and its TCRdb copy is limited to in-frame clones, with some not included. The table shows roughly 1 million clones, with about 70% occurring only once. Sample: memory CD4+ T cells sorted from blood. Subset reported: CD45RA-negative fraction. These receptor sequences come from a man between 18 and 35 years old in good health.

This chain uses TRBV6-5 with TRBJ1-1; D not resolved. CDR1 and CDR2 from the germline V gene are MNHEY and SVGAGI. Trimming removed 6 bases at V and 4 bases at J, with 9 bases between. The CDR3 is made up of 12 amino acids. CDR3 protein: CASSNGVTEAFF. DNA for the CDR3: TGTGCCAGCAGCAATGGTGTCACTGAAGCTTTCTTT.

The chain joins TRBV11-3 to TRBJ2-1; weak D call: TRBD2 (5 bases). V gave up 3 bases and J gave up 6 bases, with 15 bases separating them. The germline V gene encodes CDR1 SGHNT and CDR2 YENEEA. The CDR3 loop spans 15 amino acids. The CDR3 spells CASSFGGSGLNEQFF. The CDR3 DNA reads as TGTGCCAGCAGCTTCGGAGGTTCAGGCCTCAATGAGCAGTTCTTC.

The chain couples TRBV5-1 to TRBJ2-7; 7 bases agree with TRBD1. CDR3 length equals 15 residues. V shed 2 bases, J shed 3 bases, and the junction held 8 bases outside the gene matches. Germline V CDR1 and CDR2: SGHRS, YFSETQ. CDR3 sequence: CASSLQGLPFYEQYF. Written as DNA, the CDR3 is TGCGCCAGCAGCTTACAGGGGCTACCCTTCTACGAGCAGTACTTC.

The chain carries TRBV18 and TRBJ1-6, with D perhaps TRBD1 (5 bases). V lost 4 bases to trimming and J lost 9 bases, with 13 bases between them. Germline loops: CDR1 KGHSH, CDR2 LQKENI. CDR3 length: 14 amino acids. CDR3 region: CASSLREEGSPLHF. Here the CDR3 DNA reads TGTGCCAGCTCACTCAGGGAAGAGGGTTCACCCCTCCACTTT.

The chain is built from TRBV11-2 and TRBJ2-7, with 13 bases identical to TRBD2. V lost 3 bases and J lost 1; bases outside the gene matches: 3. Germline V lookup: CDR1 SGHAT, CDR2 FQNNGV. This CDR3 region has 16 residues. CDR3 DNA: TGTGCCAGCAGCTTCCGACTAGCGGGGGGATCCTACGAGCAGTACTTC. Protein: CASSFRLAGGSYEQYF.

This chain joins TRBV11-3 and TRBJ2-7; maybe TRBD2 (5 bases). Germline V gene data show CDR1 as SGHNT and CDR2 as YENEEA. Trimming left V 3 bases short and J 6 bases short, with 15 bases between. The CDR3 has 14 residues. The CDR3 is CASSFSGVEGEQYF. DNA for the CDR3: TGTGCCAGCAGCTTCTCAGGAGTAGAGGGCGAGCAGTACTTC.

This clone turned up a few times. The DNA for the CDR3 is TGTGCCAGCAGTTTACTTTCTATGGTAGGGTATGGCTACACCTTC. It yields the protein CASSLLSMVGYGYTF. The chain has TRBV28 and TRBJ1-2; D is ambiguous. The germline V gene encodes CDR1 MDHEN and CDR2 SYDVKM. CDR3 length: 15 residues. Trimming pared 2 bases from V and 5 bases from J, leaving 15 bases between.

This chain uses TRBV10-2 with TRBJ2-5, with 9 bases aligning to TRBD1. Germline V CDR1 and CDR2: WSHSY, SAAADI. This CDR3 region has 15 residues. V was pared by 5 bases and J by 1 base, with 5 bases of the junction left unmatched. The CDR3 DNA sequence: TGCGCCAGCAGTTCCGGGACAGGGAGCCAAGAGACCCAGTACTTC. It specifies CASSSGTGSQETQYF.

This clone was recorded a few times. Other DNA sequences in the same sample also yield this CDR3. The chain uses TRBV19 and TRBJ2-2, with D possibly matching TRBD1 (5 bases). The CDR3 contains 14 residues. V was trimmed by 1 base and J by 5 bases, leaving 8 bases between them. Germline CDR1 LNHDA, CDR2 SQIVND (reference sequence). This CDR3 reads CASSIAPGTGELFF. The CDR3 DNA follows: TGTGCCAGTAGTATAGCCCCAGGGACCGGGGAGCTGTTTTTT.

V usage is TRBV6-5 and J usage is TRBJ1-2; D possibly corresponds to TRBD1 (5 bases). The CDR3 consists of 16 residues. With 2 bases removed from V and 7 bases from J, the gap between germline ends came to 20 bases. Germline V lookup: CDR1 MNHEY, CDR2 SVGAGI. CDR3: CASSYAGSRAGVGYTF. The DNA of the CDR3 is TGTGCCAGCAGTTACGCGGGAAGCAGGGCGGGGGTTGGCTACACCTTC.

The chain has TRBV19 and TRBJ1-4; the D gene is possibly TRBD1 (6 bases). V was shortened by 4 bases and J by 5 bases, with 11 bases between the two germline ends. This CDR3 has 14 residues. The germline V gene has CDR1 LNHDA and CDR2 SQIVND (reference sequence). DNA of the CDR3: TGTGCCAGTAGTACGACAGGTGGAAATGAAAAACTGTTTTTT. Its protein product is CASSTTGGNEKLFF.

This clone came up a few times. This chain links TRBV4-1 with TRBJ1-4; the D is unclear. Between the trimmed V and J ends, which lost 4 bases and 4 bases, there was a span of 22 bases. Germline V gene data show CDR1 as MGHRA and CDR2 as YSYEKL. The CDR3 extends over 18 amino acids. This CDR3 reads CASSPYERTLSGNEKLFF. CDR3 nucleotide sequence: TGCGCCAGCAGCCCCTATGAACGGACTCTTAGTGGTAATGAAAAACTGTTTTTT.

The chain is built from TRBV27 and TRBJ2-3; TRBD2 aligns across 10 bases. The CDR3 is made up of 17 amino acids. V lost 7 bases to trimming and J lost 6 bases; unmatched junction nucleotides: 16. Germline CDR1 reads MNHEY; CDR2 reads SMNVEV (reference sequence). Written as DNA, the CDR3 is TGTGCCAGCAACCTAGTGGGGCTAGCGGGAGATAAGGATACGCAGTATTTT. Protein: CASNLVGLAGDKDTQYF.

In this sample, this clone turned up once. V gene TRBV10-3 combines with J gene TRBJ2-7; D might be TRBD2 (5 bases). V gave up 3 bases and J gave up 6 bases, with 12 bases separating them. CDR1 is ENHRY, CDR2 SYGVKD, per germline. The CDR3 loop spans 13 amino acids. CDR3 residues: CAISDTRAGEQYF. The CDR3 region has the DNA TGTGCCATCAGTGACACGCGGGCAGGCGAGCAGTACTTC.

The table lists this clone with a few counts. The rearrangement joins TRBV5-1 to TRBJ2-1; 11 nucleotides agree with TRBD2. The CDR3 has 17 residues. V shed 4 bases, J shed 7 bases, and the junction held 13 bases outside the gene matches. Germline CDR1 reads SGHRS; CDR2 reads YFSETQ. CDR3 sequence: CASSRASLAGVLNEQFF. For the CDR3, the DNA is TGCGCCAGCAGCCGGGCCTCACTAGCGGGAGTCTTAAATGAGCAGTTCTTC.

The chain is built from TRBV9 and TRBJ2-2; D is undetermined. The CDR3 is made up of 14 amino acids. The V and J ends lost 0 bases and 4 bases respectively, with 7 bases between them. Per the germline V gene, CDR1 is SGDLS and CDR2 is YYNGEE. DNA for the CDR3: TGTGCCAGCAGCGTAGTTACGTCCACCGGGGAGCTGTTTTTT. Translated, it gives CASSVVTSTGELFF.

V gene TRBV4-3 combines with J gene TRBJ2-1; D is tentatively TRBD1 or TRBD2 (6 bases each). Trimming shortened V by 0 bases and J by 0 bases, and 15 bases separated the two germline ends. Germline V gene sequence: CDR1 LGHNA, CDR2 YSLEER. The CDR3 totals 18 residues. This CDR3 reads CASSQEGAGWSSYNEQFF. The CDR3 DNA sequence: TGCGCCAGCAGCCAAGAGGGGGCGGGATGGAGCTCCTACAATGAGCAGTTCTTC.

V is TRBV5-6 and J is TRBJ2-5; 7 bases map to TRBD1. The V gene's germline CDR1 is SGHDT and CDR2 YYEEEE. The CDR3 contains 14 residues. V was clipped by 2 bases and J by 2 bases; unmatched bases: 3. In nucleotides, the CDR3 is TGTGCCAGCAGCTTAGGGACAGTACAAGAGACCCAGTACTTC. Translating it yields CASSLGTVQETQYF.

The V call is TRBV6-5, the J call TRBJ2-1, with TRBD1 matching over 7 bases. The germline V gene encodes CDR1 MNHEY and CDR2 SVGAGI. V trimming: 0 bases; J trimming: 7 bases; junction bases outside the gene matches: 6. CDR3 length: 15 residues. Written as DNA, the CDR3 is TGTGCCAGCAGTTACTCGCAGACAGGGTGGAATGAGCAGTTCTTC. This encodes CASSYSQTGWNEQFF.

On this clone itself: A far larger clone lies a single base away; this is likely a read error. The V and J genes are TRBV11-3 and TRBJ2-7; D gene ambiguous. This CDR3 has 15 residues. Germline V gives CDR1 SGHNT, CDR2 YENEEA. CDR3 sequence: CASSLDLAAFYEQYF. Written as DNA, the CDR3 is TGCGCCAGCAGCTTAGATTTGGCAGCTTTCTACGAGCAGTACTTC.

V usage is TRBV9 and J usage is TRBJ2-2, with a possible D match to TRBD2 (5 bases). From germline, CDR1 is SGDLS and CDR2 YYNGEE. The V end lost 4 bases, the J end lost 2 bases, and 9 bases lay between the germline ends. The CDR3 totals 14 residues. CDR3 sequence reads: CASSFGVNTGELFF. CDR3 nucleotides: TGTGCCAGCAGCTTCGGGGTTAACACCGGGGAGCTGTTTTTT.

The chain links TRBV5-8 to TRBJ2-3; D gene ambiguous. The germline V gene has CDR1 SGHTS and CDR2 YDEGEE. Trimming pared 1 base from V and 4 bases from J, leaving 7 bases between. This CDR3 has 13 residues. The CDR3 region is CASSLRTPDTQYF. In DNA, the CDR3 is TGTGCCAGCAGCTTGAGGACCCCAGATACGCAGTATTTT.

The chain joins TRBV5-5 to TRBJ1-4, with no clear D. In germline, CDR1 is SGHKS, CDR2 YYEKEE (reference sequence). There are 15 residues in the CDR3. Trimming took off 5 bases at V and 0 bases at J, with 11 bases between the two ends. The CDR3 is CASSPMGPTNEKLFF. The CDR3 bases are TGTGCCAGCAGTCCAATGGGCCCAACTAATGAAAAACTGTTTTTT.

V usage is TRBV6-5 and J usage is TRBJ2-7; the D gene could be TRBD1 or TRBD2 (5 bases each). The V end lost 4 bases, the J end lost 2 bases, and 15 bases lay between the germline ends. The CDR3 extends over 15 amino acids. The germline gives CDR1 MNHEY, CDR2 SVGAGI. The CDR3 sequence: CASSSPGRSTYEQYF. DNA of the CDR3: TGTGCCAGCAGTTCTCCGGGACGGTCAACCTACGAGCAGTACTTC.

The chain has TRBV10-2 and TRBJ1-1, with D possibly TRBD1 on 5 matching bases. The CDR3 has 16 amino acids. Per germline, CDR1 WSHSY and CDR2 SAAADI. Trimming left V 3 bases short and J 1 base short, with 15 bases between. In DNA form, the CDR3 reads TGCGCCAGCAGTGAAGGGACGGCGAGCCCGAACACTGAAGCTTTCTTT. This codes for CASSEGTASPNTEAFF.